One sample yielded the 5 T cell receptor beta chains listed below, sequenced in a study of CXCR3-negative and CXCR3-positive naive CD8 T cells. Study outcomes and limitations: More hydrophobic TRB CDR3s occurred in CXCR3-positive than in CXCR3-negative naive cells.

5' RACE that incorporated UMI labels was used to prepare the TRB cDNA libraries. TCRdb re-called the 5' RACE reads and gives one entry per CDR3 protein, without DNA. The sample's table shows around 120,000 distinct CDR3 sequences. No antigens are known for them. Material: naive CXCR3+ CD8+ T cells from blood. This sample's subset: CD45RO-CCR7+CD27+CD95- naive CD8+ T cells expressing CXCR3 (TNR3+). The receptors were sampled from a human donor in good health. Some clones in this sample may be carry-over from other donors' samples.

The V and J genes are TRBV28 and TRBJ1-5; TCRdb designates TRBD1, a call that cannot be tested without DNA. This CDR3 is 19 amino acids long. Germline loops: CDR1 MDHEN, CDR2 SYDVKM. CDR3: CASSLKTGGYQYSNQPQHF.

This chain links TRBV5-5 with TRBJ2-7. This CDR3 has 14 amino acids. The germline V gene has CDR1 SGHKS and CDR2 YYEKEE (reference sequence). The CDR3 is CASSLLGGPYEQYF. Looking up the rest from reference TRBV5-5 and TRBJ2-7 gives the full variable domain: DAGVTQSPTHLIKTRGQQVTLRCSPISGHKSVSWYQQVLGQGPQFIFQYYEKEERGRGNFPDRFSARQFPNYSSELNVNALLLGDSALYLCASSLLGGPYEQYFGPGTRLTVT.

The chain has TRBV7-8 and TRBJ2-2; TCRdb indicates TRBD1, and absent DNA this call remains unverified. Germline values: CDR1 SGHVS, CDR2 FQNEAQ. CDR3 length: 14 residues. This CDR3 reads CASSAQGNTGELFF.

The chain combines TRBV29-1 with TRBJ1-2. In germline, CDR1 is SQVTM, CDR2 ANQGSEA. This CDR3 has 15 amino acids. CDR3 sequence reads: CSAHRDGDDNYGYTF.

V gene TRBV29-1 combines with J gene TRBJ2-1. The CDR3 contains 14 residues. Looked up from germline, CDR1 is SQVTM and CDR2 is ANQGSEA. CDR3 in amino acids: CSSSQLSAYNEQFF.